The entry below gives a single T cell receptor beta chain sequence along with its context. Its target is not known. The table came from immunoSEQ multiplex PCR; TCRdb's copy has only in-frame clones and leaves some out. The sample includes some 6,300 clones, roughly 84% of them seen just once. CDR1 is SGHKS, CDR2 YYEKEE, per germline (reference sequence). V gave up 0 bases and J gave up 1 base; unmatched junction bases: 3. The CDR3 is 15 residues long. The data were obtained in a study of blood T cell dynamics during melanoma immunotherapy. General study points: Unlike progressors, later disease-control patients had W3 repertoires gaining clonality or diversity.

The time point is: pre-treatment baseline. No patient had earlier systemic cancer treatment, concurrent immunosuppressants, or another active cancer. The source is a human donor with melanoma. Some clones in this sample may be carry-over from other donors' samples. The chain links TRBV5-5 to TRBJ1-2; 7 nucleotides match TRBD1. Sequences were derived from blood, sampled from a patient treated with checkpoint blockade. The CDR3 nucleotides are TGTGCCAGCAGCTTGGAATACAGGGGTAACTATGGCTACACCTTC. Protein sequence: CASSLEYRGNYGYTF.